The present T cell receptor (beta chain) was sequenced within a study of cytomegalovirus exposure and HLA in healthy donors. Germline CDR1 reads GTSNPN; CDR2 reads SVGIG (reference sequence). V lost 0 bases and J 2 bases, leaving 16 bases between the germline ends. The CDR3 runs 16 residues. The primer mix had 60 Vbeta and 13 Jbeta primers. Sequenced by immunoSEQ multiplex PCR; TCRdb stores in-frame clones only, minus some. The repertoire table contains around 210,000 clones. V gene TRBV30 combines with J gene TRBJ1-2, with D uncertain. Sequences were obtained from PBMCs. The receptor comes from a woman in her thirties in good health and CMV-seropositive. Written as DNA, the CDR3 is TGTGCCTGGAGTGTACGTGCCAGCGGAATAAACTATGGCTACACCTTC. This gives the protein CAWSVRASGINYGYTF.